These 5 T cell receptor beta chains originate from one sample sequenced in a study of T cells in Graves' hyperthyroidism and ophthalmopathy. Amplified TCR beta CDR3 regions derived from RNA transcripts. First-round RT-PCR targeting the TCR CDR3 was performed with the HTBI primer set. Each CDR3 protein is one row after TCRdb ran MiXCR on the multiplex PCR reads. The sample carries about 700,000 distinct CDR3 sequences, around 13% recorded once. Sequencing used blood. These receptors all stem from a woman younger than 30 with Graves' hyperthyroidism.

The chain uses TRBV6-1 and TRBJ2-7; D not certain. This CDR3 has 15 amino acids. CDR1 is MNHNS and CDR2 is SASEGT in the germline V gene. Between the trimmed V and J ends, which lost 5 bases and 4 bases, there was a span of 18 bases. The CDR3 DNA reads TGTGCCAGCAGTTCCAAGACTCATCCAGTTTACGAGCAGTACTTC. Protein sequence: CASSSKTHPVYEQYF.

There are a few counts of this clonotype. The chain uses TRBV29-1 and TRBJ2-2, with 8 bases matching TRBD2. Trimming cost V 6 bases and J 3 bases; bases outside gene matches: 6. The CDR3 has 14 amino acids. Germline loops: CDR1 SQVTM, CDR2 ANQGSEA. CDR3 residues: CSVRTGGYTGELFF. CDR3 bases: TGCAGCGTAAGAACGGGAGGGTACACCGGGGAGCTGTTTTTT.

As for this clonotype: This may be a read error: a much more frequent sequence differs by one nucleotide. The rearrangement uses TRBV11-3 and TRBJ1-1; TRBD1 matches at 10 bases. V lost 3 bases and J lost 1; bases outside the gene matches: 17. CDR1 SGHNT and CDR2 YENEEA come from the germline V gene. The CDR3 is made up of 20 amino acids. This CDR3 is CASSFNGWDRGRERNTEAFF. The CDR3 region has the DNA TGTGCCAGCAGCTTTAATGGCTGGGACAGGGGCAGGGAGAGGAACACTGAAGCTTTCTTT.

Only a few counts were recorded for this clonotype. The genes are TRBV24-1 and TRBJ2-5; TRBD2 agrees at 8 bases. V was clipped by 6 bases and J by 5 bases; unmatched bases: 28. Looked up from germline, CDR1 is KGHDR and CDR2 is SFDVKD. The CDR3 runs to 21 residues. DNA for the CDR3: TGTGCCACCAGTACCCACTCGGCAGACCACCTGACAAGCGGGAGCGGGGAGACCCAGTACTTC. The encoded protein is CATSTHSADHLTSGSGETQYF.

This clonotype showed up just a few times. V gene TRBV5-5 combines with J gene TRBJ1-1; no clear D gene. This CDR3 spans 12 amino acids. The ends were cut back, 0 bases at V and 13 bases at J, with 13 bases in the middle. CDR1 and CDR2 from the germline V gene are SGHKS and YYEKEE (reference sequence). In DNA form, the CDR3 reads TGTGCCAGCAGCTTGGACAGAGACTGGGGTTTCTTT. It translates to CASSLDRDWGFF.